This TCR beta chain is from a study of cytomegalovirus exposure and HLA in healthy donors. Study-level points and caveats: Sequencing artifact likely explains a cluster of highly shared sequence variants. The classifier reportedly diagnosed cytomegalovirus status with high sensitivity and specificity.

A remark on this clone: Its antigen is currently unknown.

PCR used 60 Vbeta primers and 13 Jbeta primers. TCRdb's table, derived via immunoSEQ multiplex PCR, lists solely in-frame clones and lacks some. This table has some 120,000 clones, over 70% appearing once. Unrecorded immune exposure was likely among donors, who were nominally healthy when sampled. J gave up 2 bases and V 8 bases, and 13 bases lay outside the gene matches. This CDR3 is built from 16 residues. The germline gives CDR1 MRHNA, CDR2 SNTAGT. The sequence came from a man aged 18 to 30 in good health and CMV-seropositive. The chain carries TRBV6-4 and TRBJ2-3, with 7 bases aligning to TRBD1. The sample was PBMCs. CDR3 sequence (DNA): TGTGCCAGCCTAGTTGGGGCAGGGGGTACCACAGATACGCAGTATTTT. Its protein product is CASLVGAGGTTDTQYF.